Listed below are T cell receptor beta chains from one sample, sequenced in a study of cytomegalovirus exposure and HLA in healthy donors. Sequencing used immunoSEQ multiplex PCR; TCRdb keeps in-frame clones, though not all of them. This sample has fewer than 120,000 clones, with more than 70% found just once. Sequenced input: PBMCs. These TCRs come from a woman aged 55-69 years in good health and CMV-seropositive. The CDR3 runs from the conserved cysteine through the conserved F or W. D genes are given only for firm matches. Size is stated for part of the rows, as once, few or many counts, or as a class when the clone is expanded.

clone_size,v_call,j_call,d_call,cdr3_aa,cdr3_nt
-,TRBV19,TRBJ2-7,TRBD1,CASRRGQTYEQYF,TGTGCCAGTAGAAGGGGACAGACCTACGAGCAGTACTTC
few,TRBV9,TRBJ1-2,-,CASSGDIYGYTF,TGTGCCAGCAGCGGGGACATCTATGGCTACACCTTC
-,TRBV5-1,TRBJ2-7,-,CASSLQGTSYEQYF,TGCGCCAGCAGCTTACAGGGTACCTCCTACGAGCAGTACTTC
-,TRBV6-6,TRBJ2-7,TRBD1,CASSLDPLTGLVEYF,TGTGCCAGCAGCCTTGACCCTCTGACAGGGTTGGTTGAGTACTTC
few,TRBV11-2,TRBJ2-1,-,CASSLEVLAWGNNEQFF,TGTGCCAGCAGCTTAGAAGTACTAGCTTGGGGAAACAATGAGCAGTTCTTC
once,TRBV6-1,TRBJ2-5,TRBD1,CAVSDRGMETQYF,TGTGCCGTTTCCGACAGGGGAATGGAGACCCAGTACTTC
few,TRBV19,TRBJ2-2,TRBD2,CASSIDRSGRANTGELFF,TGTGCCAGTAGTATAGATCGGAGCGGGAGGGCAAACACCGGGGAGCTGTTTTTT
-,TRBV4-2,TRBJ2-7,-,CASSQPTPGQGSAGYSGSSYEQYF,TGTGCCAGCAGCCAGCCTACACCGGGACAGGGGAGTGCGGGGTATAGCGGGAGTTCCTACGAGCAGTACTTC
-,TRBV18,TRBJ1-4,-,CASSPPGREKLFF,TGTGCCAGCTCACCGCCGGGTCGTGAAAAACTGTTTTTT
-,TRBV6-1,TRBJ1-4,-,CASSEDIISATNEKLFF,TGTGCCAGCAGTGAAGATATCATCAGCGCAACTAATGAAAAACTGTTTTTT
-,TRBV6-6,TRBJ2-1,-,CASSPVTSRGQFF,TGTGCCAGCAGTCCCGTAACCTCAAGGGGGCAGTTCTTC
-,TRBV5-1,TRBJ1-2,-,CASSLVPSNYGYTF,TGCGCCAGCAGCTTGGTCCCTTCTAACTATGGCTACACCTTC
-,TRBV6-5,TRBJ2-7,-,CASSRPGFNSYEQYF,TGTGCCAGCAGTCGTCCGGGGTTTAACTCCTACGAGCAGTACTTC
-,TRBV29-1,TRBJ2-3,TRBD2,CSVEDQLAGVTDTQYF,TGCAGCGTTGAAGATCAATTAGCGGGAGTGACAGATACGCAGTATTTT
-,TRBV10-3,TRBJ2-5,-,CAISESSLVVEQYF,TGTGCCATCAGTGAGTCGTCGTTAGTCGTTGAGCAGTACTTC
-,TRBV20-1,TRBJ2-2,TRBD1,CSAKQGRELFF,TGCAGTGCTAAACAGGGGCGGGAGCTGTTTTTT
-,TRBV19,TRBJ2-1,-,CASMRSSYNEQFF,TGTGCCAGTATGAGAAGCTCCTACAATGAGCAGTTCTTC
-,TRBV2,TRBJ1-5,-,CASSEASDNQPQHF,TGTGCCAGCAGTGAAGCAAGCGATAATCAGCCCCAGCATTTT
few,TRBV7-2,TRBJ2-3,TRBD2,CASSSGTSGTDTQYF,TGTGCCAGCAGCTCCGGGACTAGCGGCACAGATACGCAGTATTTT
-,TRBV27,TRBJ2-1,-,CASTQNQGYNEQFF,TGTGCCAGCACCCAAAACCAGGGTTACAATGAGCAGTTCTTC
-,TRBV14,TRBJ2-7,TRBD1,CASSQDRGQGKGEQYF,TGTGCCAGCAGCCAAGATAGGGGACAGGGGAAAGGCGAGCAGTACTTC
-,TRBV30,TRBJ1-4,TRBD1,CASQGTALNEKLFF,TGTGCCTCCCAAGGGACAGCTTTAAATGAAAAACTGTTTTTT
few,TRBV2,TRBJ1-2,-,CASSAGGDYGYTF,TGTGCCAGCAGTGCGGGAGGGGACTATGGCTACACCTTC
-,TRBV21-1,TRBJ2-3,-,CASSKGGPRTGDHTDTQYF,TGTGCCAGCAGCAAAGGGGGCCCCAGGACAGGGGACCACACAGATACGCAGTATTTT
many,TRBV5-4,TRBJ1-1,TRBD1,CASSPTGGSMNTEAFF,TGTGCCAGCAGCCCGACAGGGGGCTCCATGAACACTGAAGCTTTCTTT
-,TRBV6-1,TRBJ1-5,-,CASRLQDGSPQHF,TGTGCCAGCAGATTACAGGATGGTTCGCCCCAGCATTTT
once,TRBV27,TRBJ2-1,TRBD1,CASSLLGQGNEQFF,TGTGCCAGCAGTTTATTGGGACAGGGAAATGAGCAGTTCTTC
-,TRBV18,TRBJ2-3,-,CASSSLAWGPDTQYF,TGTGCCAGCTCATCCTTAGCGTGGGGGCCAGATACGCAGTATTTT
-,TRBV7-9,TRBJ1-1,-,CSSSPQGGGTEAFF,TGTTCCAGCAGCCCCCAAGGAGGAGGAACTGAAGCTTTCTTT
-,TRBV4-2,TRBJ2-7,-,CASSLTSYEQYF,TGTGCCAGCAGCCTCACCTCCTACGAGCAGTACTTC
-,TRBV28,TRBJ2-7,TRBD2,CASSPWEGLGSYEQYF,TGTGCCAGCAGCCCCTGGGAGGGTTTAGGGTCCTACGAGCAGTACTTC
once,TRBV20-1,TRBJ2-1,-,CSAPAVFEQFF,TGCAGTGCTCCGGCGGTATTTGAGCAGTTCTTC
-,TRBV30,TRBJ1-6,-,CAWSQSYNSPLHF,TGTGCCTGGAGTCAGTCTTATAATTCACCCCTCCACTTT
-,TRBV7-3,TRBJ2-3,-,CASSLGQTPDTQYF,TGTGCCAGCAGCCTGGGACAAACCCCAGATACGCAGTATTTT
-,TRBV14,TRBJ2-7,-,CASSPTDRYEQYF,TGTGCCAGCAGCCCCACAGACCGCTACGAGCAGTACTTC
-,TRBV11-3,TRBJ2-1,TRBD2,CASSLGSGLDGNEQFF,TGTGCCAGCAGCTTAGGGTCCGGACTAGACGGCAATGAGCAGTTCTTC
-,TRBV6-1,TRBJ1-2,-,CASSEGFWSNYGYTF,TGTGCCAGCAGTGAAGGGTTTTGGAGTAACTATGGCTACACCTTC
-,TRBV6-5,TRBJ2-1,TRBD1,CASSPDRVNEQFF,TGTGCCAGCAGCCCAGACAGGGTAAATGAGCAGTTCTTC
few,TRBV5-1,TRBJ2-1,TRBD2,CASSLDSGSSYNEQFF,TGCGCCAGCAGCTTGGATAGCGGGAGCTCCTACAATGAGCAGTTCTTC
-,TRBV9,TRBJ1-1,-,CASSRRGLRGDTEAFF,TGTGCCAGCAGTCGTAGGGGACTCCGAGGGGACACTGAAGCTTTCTTT
-,TRBV9,TRBJ2-1,TRBD2,CASSPWTSGNNEQFF,TGTGCCAGCAGCCCCTGGACTAGCGGTAACAATGAGCAGTTCTTC
-,TRBV7-8,TRBJ2-1,-,CASSFLQGGRLGDVNEQFF,TGTGCCAGCAGCTTCTTACAGGGGGGGAGGCTAGGGGATGTCAATGAGCAGTTCTTC
-,TRBV27,TRBJ2-2,-,CASSLRAGPVNTGELFF,TGTGCCAGCAGTTTAAGGGCGGGGCCGGTGAACACCGGGGAGCTGTTTTTT
-,TRBV2,TRBJ1-4,-,CASRVRATNEKLFF,TGTGCCAGCAGGGTGAGAGCAACTAATGAAAAACTGTTTTTT
once,TRBV5-6,TRBJ2-2,TRBD2,CASSLALAGFFTGELFF,TGTGCCAGCAGCTTGGCACTAGCGGGCTTTTTCACCGGGGAGCTGTTTTTT
-,TRBV28,TRBJ2-7,TRBD2,CASSHSGDRSYEQYF,TGTGCCAGCAGTCATAGCGGGGACCGCTCCTACGAGCAGTACTTC
-,TRBV10-3,TRBJ2-1,TRBD2,CAISRRGGLAGGNEQFF,TGTGCCATCAGCCGTCGGGGCGGACTAGCGGGAGGTAATGAGCAGTTCTTC